These 32 T cell receptor beta chains came from one sample sequenced in a study of response to subunit inactivated influenza vaccine. In TCRdb, the RT-PCR reads were re-called with MiXCR into one record per CDR3 protein. The table has 800,000 to 1,000,000 distinct CDR3 sequences, approximately 21% seen once. The source was PBMCs from blood, collected roughly 5 days after vaccination. The receptors stem from a man aged 45-65 years who received an inactivated influenza vaccine.

This chain's CDR3 is CASSFSGYGQPNTEAFF. The CDR3 bases are TGTGCCAGCAGCTTCAGTGGGTATGGGCAGCCGAACACTGAAGCTTTCTTT. This sequence joins TRBV11-2 and TRBJ1-1; D is unresolved. The V gene's germline CDR1 is SGHAT and CDR2 FQNNGV. There are 17 residues in the CDR3. V was shortened by 3 bases and J by 1 base, with 18 bases between the two germline ends.

The chain joins TRBV7-9 to TRBJ2-2, with unresolved D. CDR3 length equals 13 residues. Germline V lookup: CDR1 SEHNR, CDR2 FQNEAQ (reference sequence). Trimming took off 1 base at V and 5 bases at J, with 5 bases between the two ends. DNA for the CDR3: TGTGCCAGCAGCTTAGTCCCAACCGGGGAGCTGTTTTTT. It codes for CASSLVPTGELFF.

V is TRBV20-1 and J is TRBJ1-6, with D perhaps TRBD1 (6 bases). Germline CDR1 is DFQATT and CDR2 is SNEGSKA (reference sequence). This CDR3 is 15 amino acids long. The V and J ends lost 4 bases and 7 bases respectively, with 17 bases between them. The CDR3 here is CSATRGAWGNSPLHF. DNA for the CDR3: TGCAGTGCTACGAGGGGGGCCTGGGGGAATTCACCCCTCCACTTT.

This rearrangement joins TRBV4-3 to TRBJ2-7, with 7 bases aligning to TRBD2. CDR1 is LGHNA and CDR2 is YSLEER in the germline V gene. The CDR3 runs to 17 residues. The V and J ends lost 0 bases and 5 bases, in that order; junction bases with no gene match: 13. The CDR3 sequence: CASSQDIGGIGFDEQYF. CDR3 DNA: TGCGCCAGCAGCCAAGATATCGGGGGGATAGGATTCGACGAGCAGTACTTC.

This clonotype was counted only a few times. V is TRBV7-9 and J is TRBJ1-2, with a tentative D call TRBD1 (5 bases). Trimming left V 5 bases short and J 1 base short, with 17 bases between. This CDR3 has 16 residues. CDR1 is SEHNR and CDR2 is FQNEAQ in the germline V gene (reference sequence). Written as DNA, the CDR3 is TGTGCCAGCAGCCCAACGACGGGGGGATATAACTATGGCTACACCTTC. Protein product: CASSPTTGGYNYGYTF.

This clonotype appeared a few times. The chain uses TRBV4-3 and TRBJ1-5; D is unclear. CDR1 is LGHNA, CDR2 YSLEER, per germline. With 0 bases removed from V and 2 bases from J, the gap between germline ends came to 5 bases. This CDR3 is built from 14 residues. CDR3 amino acids: CASSQDFRNQPQHF. The CDR3 nucleotides read TGCGCCAGCAGCCAAGATTTCCGCAATCAGCCCCAGCATTTT.

V and J are TRBV7-2 and TRBJ2-7; either TRBD1 or TRBD2 may fit D (6 bases each). Germline V gene data show CDR1 as SGHTA and CDR2 as FQGNSA. Trimming took off 6 bases at V and 2 bases at J, with 14 bases between the two ends. CDR3 size: 14 residues. The CDR3 spells CASSSRGAAYEQYF. Written as DNA, the CDR3 is TGTGCCAGCAGTTCTAGGGGGGCCGCCTACGAGCAGTACTTC.

This clonotype was picked up a small number of times. The chain employs TRBV25-1 and TRBJ2-5; D not resolved. This CDR3 contains 13 residues. The germline V gene encodes CDR1 MGHDK and CDR2 SYGVNS. The germline V and J ends were trimmed by 8 bases and 1 base, with 11 bases remaining between them. DNA for the CDR3: TGTGCCAGCTTCTCCGTAGGCCAAGAGACCCAGTACTTC. As protein: CASFSVGQETQYF.

This clonotype was seen only a few times. This chain connects TRBV29-1 to TRBJ1-4, with a weak D call TRBD1 (6 bases). V was trimmed by 4 bases and J by 3 bases, leaving 9 bases between them. From germline, CDR1 is SQVTM and CDR2 ANQGSEA. The CDR3 is made up of 13 amino acids. CDR3 protein: CSVGRTANEKLFF. Written as DNA, the CDR3 is TGCAGCGTTGGAAGGACAGCTAATGAAAAACTGTTTTTT.

This clonotype was observed a few times. The rearrangement joins TRBV28 to TRBJ2-7; 8 bases line up with TRBD2. V lost 5 bases, J lost 0 bases, and 9 bases stayed unmatched. The CDR3 length is 16 residues. CDR1 and CDR2 (germline): MDHEN, SYDVKM. The CDR3 loop reads CASSPATSGNSYEQYF. The CDR3 DNA follows: TGTGCCAGCAGTCCGGCCACTAGCGGCAACTCCTACGAGCAGTACTTC.

The chain couples TRBV5-1 to TRBJ2-5, with 11 bases fitting TRBD2. J lost 7 bases, V lost 0 bases, and 11 bases had no gene match. The CDR3 consists of 17 residues. Looked up from germline, CDR1 is SGHRS and CDR2 is YFSETQ. CDR3 amino acids: CASSLDIAGGSTTTQYF. CDR3 nucleotides: TGCGCCAGCAGCTTGGATATAGCGGGAGGGTCCACAACGACCCAGTACTTC.

This chain links TRBV15 with TRBJ2-7; 9 bases fit TRBD2. The V gene's germline CDR1 is LNHNV and CDR2 YYDKDF (reference sequence). The V segment lost 0 bases and the J segment 5 bases; nucleotides outside the gene matches: 14. The CDR3 is 18 amino acids. The CDR3 is CATSRDRGLAPRRDEQYF. As DNA, the CDR3 is TGTGCCACCAGCAGAGATAGAGGACTAGCGCCCCGCCGGGACGAGCAGTACTTC.

V gene TRBV29-1 combines with J gene TRBJ2-1, with 8 bases aligning to TRBD2. Germline V gene data show CDR1 as SQVTM and CDR2 as ANQGSEA. There are 14 residues in the CDR3. V dropped 4 bases and J dropped 9; count of bases not matched to a gene: 11. The CDR3 sequence: CSVAEREIQGEQFF. CDR3 in DNA: TGCAGCGTTGCGGAGCGGGAGATTCAGGGTGAGCAGTTCTTC.

The chain employs TRBV7-9 and TRBJ2-7; D gene uncertain. Germline values: CDR1 SEHNR, CDR2 FQNEAQ (reference sequence). The CDR3 consists of 13 residues. Trimming removed 2 bases at V and 1 base at J, with 6 bases between. The chain's CDR3 is CASSLRLSYEQYF. CDR3 nucleotides: TGTGCCAGCAGCTTAAGGCTGTCCTACGAGCAGTACTTC.

This clonotype was found a few times. This chain uses TRBV12-3 or TRBV12-4 with TRBJ1-5, with a possible D match to TRBD1 (5 bases). CDR3 length equals 13 residues. V lost 3 bases, J lost 7 bases, and 10 bases lay in between. The CDR3: CASSLTARQPQHF. The CDR3 coding sequence is TGTGCCAGCAGTTTGACAGCACGACAGCCCCAGCATTTT.

This clonotype was counted only a few times. As DNA, the CDR3 is TGTGCCAGCAGGAGCGGGGGGGCGGGCACTGAAGCTTTCTTT. It specifies CASRSGGAGTEAFF. The rearrangement joins TRBV25-1 to TRBJ1-1, with TRBD1 as a possible D gene (6 bases). Trimming removed 6 bases at V and 4 bases at J, with 15 bases between. Germline V CDR1 and CDR2: MGHDK, SYGVNS. This CDR3 is 14 amino acids long.

Only a few counts were recorded for this clonotype. The chain has TRBV2 and TRBJ2-4; TRBD2 is a possible D gene (5 bases). V lost 4 bases and J lost 1, with 14 bases in between. Germline V gives CDR1 SNHLY, CDR2 FYNNEI. The CDR3 totals 16 residues. CDR3 coding DNA: TGTGCCAGCAGTGTATTCAACGGGAAGGCCAAAAACATTCAGTACTTC. It yields the protein CASSVFNGKAKNIQYF.

The chain joins TRBV5-1 to TRBJ1-4; D ambiguous. The germline V and J ends were trimmed by 0 bases and 7 bases, with 10 bases remaining between them. Germline loops: CDR1 SGHRS, CDR2 YFSETQ. CDR3 length equals 14 residues. CDR3 bases: TGCGCCAGCAGCTTGGGCAGTAAAGGTGAAAAACTGTTTTTT. Encoded protein: CASSLGSKGEKLFF.

This clonotype was seen a few times. V gene TRBV20-1 combines with J gene TRBJ2-1; D is possibly TRBD2 (6 bases). CDR1 is DFQATT, CDR2 SNEGSKA, per germline (reference sequence). The ends were cut back, 5 bases at V and 4 bases at J, with 18 bases in the middle. This CDR3 has 15 residues. Here the CDR3 reads CSAVSGTRSYNEQFF. Written as DNA, the CDR3 is TGCAGTGCTGTCTCCGGGACTCGCAGTTACAATGAGCAGTTCTTC.

The J gene is TRBJ2-3, the V gene TRBV7-8; 8 bases match TRBD2. The CDR3 has 17 amino acids. Germline V gives CDR1 SGHVS, CDR2 FQNEAQ. The trim removed 1 base at V and 4 bases at J, leaving 10 bases unmatched. CDR3 protein: CASSLVGGRIIADTQYF. The DNA for the CDR3 is TGTGCCAGCAGCTTAGTTGGCGGGAGGATCATTGCAGATACGCAGTATTTT.

In this sample, this clonotype turned up a few times. The rearrangement joins TRBV28 to TRBJ2-5, with 8 bases fitting TRBD2. The trim removed 7 bases at V and 4 bases at J, leaving 8 bases unmatched. The CDR3 has 14 residues. Germline CDR1 is MDHEN and CDR2 is SYDVKM. The CDR3 bases are TGTGCCAGCAACCAGAGCGGGGGAGGAGAGACCCAGTACTTC. Its protein is CASNQSGGGETQYF.

This sequence joins TRBV20-1 and TRBJ1-1; TRBD1 is a possible D gene (6 bases). The V end was cut by 5 bases, the J end by 0 bases, with 13 bases between. The length of the CDR3 is 14 residues. In germline, CDR1 is DFQATT, CDR2 SNEGSKA (reference sequence). The CDR3 region is CSAVEGGMNTEAFF. As DNA, the CDR3 is TGCAGTGCTGTCGAGGGGGGGATGAACACTGAAGCTTTCTTT.

The chain carries TRBV7-2 and TRBJ1-2, with 7 bases that match TRBD1. There are 13 residues in the CDR3. The J segment lost 8 bases and the V segment lost 5 bases, leaving 8 bases of the junction unmatched. In germline, CDR1 is SGHTA, CDR2 FQGNSA. CDR3 amino acids: CASSEQGRQGYTF. In DNA form, the CDR3 reads TGTGCCAGCAGCGAACAGGGGAGACAGGGCTACACCTTC. Full variable domain (outside the CDR3, taken from reference TRBV7-2 and TRBJ1-2): GAGVSQSPSNKVTEKGKDVELRCDPISGHTALYWYRQSLGQGLEFLIYFQGNSAPDKSGLPSDRFSAERTGGSVSTLTIQRTQQEDSAVYLCASSEQGRQGYTFGSGTRLTVV.

The V gene is TRBV5-1, the J gene TRBJ2-1, with 7 bases that match TRBD2. Germline V gene data show CDR1 as SGHRS and CDR2 as YFSETQ. This CDR3 region has 15 residues. J was trimmed by 4 bases and V by 3 bases; bases with no gene match: 7. The CDR3 reads CASSSWNGRYNEQFF. The CDR3 DNA is TGCGCCAGCAGCTCCTGGAACGGGAGGTACAATGAGCAGTTCTTC.

As for this clonotype: One junction end disagrees with the germline gene, perhaps due to a read error. This rearrangement joins TRBV12-3 or TRBV12-4 to TRBJ2-7; D gene ambiguous. This CDR3 comprises 12 residues. CDR3 DNA sequence: TGTGTCAGCAGCCGAGACCGATACGAACAGTACTTC. Translation gives CVSSRDRYEQYF.

This clonotype was detected ten times or more. V is TRBV5-1 and J is TRBJ2-1; D may be TRBD2 (7 bases). CDR1 is SGHRS and CDR2 is YFSETQ in the germline V gene. CDR3 size: 15 residues. The V end was cut by 1 base, the J end by 5 bases, with 13 bases between. For the CDR3, the DNA is TGCGCCAGCAGCTTGTTACAGGGAGGGAACAATGAGCAGTTCTTC. Its translation is CASSLLQGGNNEQFF.

This clonotype came up a few times. The V gene is TRBV12-3 or TRBV12-4, the J gene TRBJ2-7; 10 bases align to TRBD1. This CDR3 has 16 residues. The ends lost 6 bases at V and 4 bases at J; junction bases unmatched: 12. CDR3 nucleotides: TGTGCCAGCAGAGCCCCCCGGGGACAGGGGAATTACGAGCAGTACTTC. The encoded protein is CASRAPRGQGNYEQYF.

This chain joins TRBV12-3 or TRBV12-4 and TRBJ1-5, with a weak D call TRBD1 (5 bases). There are 16 residues in the CDR3. V lost 4 bases, J lost 2 bases, and 15 bases lay in between. The CDR3 loop is CASSSRQLFGNQPQHF. The CDR3 region has the DNA TGTGCCAGCAGTTCTCGACAGTTATTTGGCAATCAGCCCCAGCATTTT.

The chain uses TRBV20-1 and TRBJ1-2; no clear D gene. V was pared by 6 bases and J by 5 bases, with 19 bases between. The germline V gene has CDR1 DFQATT and CDR2 SNEGSKA (reference sequence). CDR3 size: 14 residues. CDR3 residues: CSASRVPEGYGYTF. CDR3 nucleotide sequence: TGCAGTGCCAGCCGGGTGCCGGAGGGTTATGGCTACACCTTC.

This clonotype was counted between two and nine times. The genes are TRBV5-5 and TRBJ1-1; unclear D gene. Germline V gives CDR1 SGHKS, CDR2 YYEKEE (reference sequence). The CDR3 consists of 13 residues. The V end lost 0 bases, the J end lost 11 bases, and 14 bases lay between the germline ends. In DNA form, the CDR3 reads TGTGCCAGCAGCTTGGACACGGGGATTTCGGCTTTCTTT. Encoded protein: CASSLDTGISAFF.

This chain connects TRBV4-1 to TRBJ2-3, with D maybe TRBD2 (6 bases). The CDR3 loop spans 11 amino acids. Germline values: CDR1 MGHRA, CDR2 YSYEKL. CDR3 sequence: CGGVYTDTQYF. The CDR3 DNA is TGCGGGGGGGTATACACAGATACGCAGTATTTT.

The V gene is TRBV20-1, the J gene TRBJ2-2; D assignment may be TRBD1 or TRBD2 (5 bases each). The CDR3 runs to 16 residues. Germline assignment: CDR1 DFQATT and CDR2 SNEGSKA (reference sequence). V was shortened by 0 bases and J by 3 bases, with 14 bases between the two germline ends. CDR3 sequence reads: CSARDPRRGDTGELFF. For the CDR3, the DNA is TGCAGTGCTAGAGATCCTAGGAGAGGGGACACCGGGGAGCTGTTTTTT.